This T cell receptor (beta chain) was sequenced during a study of radiation and T cells in renal cell carcinoma. The overall study: Nephrectomy followed 15 Gy stereotactic body radiation by 4 weeks.

Profiling relied on immunoSEQ multiplex PCR, and the TCRdb table lists in-frame clones only, not all of them. The sample holds 130,000 or so clones, roughly 88% seen once. The CDR3 runs to 15 residues. Trimming cost V 6 bases and J 0 bases, with 12 bases left between them. Germline values: CDR1 MNHNS, CDR2 SASEGT. Time point meaning: baseline pretreatment blood. Stated treatment: 15 Gy SBRT to primary tumor, nephrectomy 4 weeks later. The tumor was a clear cell renal cell carcinoma. Sequencing used blood, obtained from a patient whose treatment included radiotherapy and nephrectomy. This TCR was recovered from a woman aged 45-59 years with renal cell carcinoma. The genes are TRBV6-1 and TRBJ2-1; D might be TRBD1 or TRBD2, each matching 5 bases. In DNA form, the CDR3 reads TGTGCCAGCAGGCTCGGGACGGGCTCCTACAATGAGCAGTTCTTC. Amino acids: CASRLGTGSYNEQFF.